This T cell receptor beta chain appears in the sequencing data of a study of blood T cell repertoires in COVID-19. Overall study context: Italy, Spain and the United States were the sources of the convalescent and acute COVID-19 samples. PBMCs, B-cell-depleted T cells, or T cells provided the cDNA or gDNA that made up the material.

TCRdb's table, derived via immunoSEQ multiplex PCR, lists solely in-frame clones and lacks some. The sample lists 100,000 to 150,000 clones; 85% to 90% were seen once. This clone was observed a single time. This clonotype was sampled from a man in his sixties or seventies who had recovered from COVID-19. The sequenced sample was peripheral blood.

The CDR3 DNA reads as TGTGCCAGCAGCCTGACGAGGACAGGGGAGAACATTCAGTACTTC. Its protein product is CASSLTRTGENIQYF. This chain joins TRBV6-5 and TRBJ2-4, with 9 bases lining up with TRBD1. The V and J ends lost 6 bases and 7 bases, in that order; junction bases with no gene match: 10. This CDR3 is built from 15 residues. Germline CDR1 reads MNHEY; CDR2 reads SVGAGI.